The clone carrying this T cell receptor (beta chain) was seen a few times. Its antigen is as yet unknown. Described treatment: around 19 received Ad26.COV2.S at low or high dose, single or two shots; 5 received placebo; per-sample allocation not given. Samples were taken on day 63 after the first vaccine or placebo injection. This sample is drawn from a study of Ad26.COV2.S vaccination and SARS-CoV-2 variants. Looking at the study overall: Vaccine-arm donor from the placebo-controlled COV1001 Ad26.COV2.S trial. Ad26.COV2.S, an intramuscular injection, was given once or twice 56 days apart.

Broader study findings: Spike-specific TCR breadth ran higher among vaccine recipients than placebo recipients.

Germline loops: CDR1 KGHDR, CDR2 SFDVKD. CDR3 length: 14 amino acids. V was clipped by 3 bases and J by 5 bases, with 9 bases between them. Produced via immunoSEQ multiplex PCR; TCRdb's table is partial and in-frame only. The table includes 380,000 or so clones, 75% to 90% detected once. The input for sequencing was peripheral blood, taken in a trial of Ad26.COV2.S vaccine versus placebo. The receptor was isolated from a person aged 18-60 years who received the Ad26.COV2.S COVID-19 vaccine or a placebo. The genes are TRBV24-1 and TRBJ2-2; TRBD1 might be the D (5 bases). The CDR3, as DNA: TGTGCCACCAGTGATCTGCCAGGGACCGGGGAGCTGTTTTTT. Translation gives CATSDLPGTGELFF.